This T cell receptor (beta chain) was sequenced during a study of CD8 T cells in Susac syndrome. Random hexamers were used to reverse transcribe the RNA input (about 0.5 to 1 ug). TCRdb fed the immunoSEQ multiplex PCR reads into MiXCR, producing one record per CDR3 protein. Found here are about 100,000 distinct CDR3 sequences, roughly 96% of them singletons; the top ten hold approximately 0.3%. CD8+ and CD4+ T cells circulating in blood were sequenced for TCR beta. V shed 4 bases and J shed 8 bases, with 15 bases lying between them. The V gene's germline CDR1 is SNHLY and CDR2 FYNNEI. The CDR3 is 14 amino acids. This clonotype was counted a single time.

This receptor was obtained from a human donor with Susac syndrome. The chain combines TRBV2 with TRBJ2-1, with TRBD1 as a possible D gene (7 bases). Sequencing was carried out using CD8+ T cells from PBMCs. CDR3 DNA sequence: TGTGCCAGCAGTGTCAGGGGGGTAATGTATGAGCAGTTCTTC. It translates to CASSVRGVMYEQFF.